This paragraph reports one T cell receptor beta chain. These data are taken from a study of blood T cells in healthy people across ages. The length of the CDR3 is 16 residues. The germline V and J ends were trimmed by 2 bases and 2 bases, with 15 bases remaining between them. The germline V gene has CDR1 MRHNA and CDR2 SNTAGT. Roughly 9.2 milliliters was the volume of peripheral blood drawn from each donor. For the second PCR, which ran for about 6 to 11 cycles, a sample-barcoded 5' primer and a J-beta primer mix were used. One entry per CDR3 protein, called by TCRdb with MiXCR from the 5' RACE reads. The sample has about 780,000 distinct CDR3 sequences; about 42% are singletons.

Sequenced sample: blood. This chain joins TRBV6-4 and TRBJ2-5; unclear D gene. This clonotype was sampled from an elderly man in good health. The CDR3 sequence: CASSDIEADRQETQYF. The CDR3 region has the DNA TGTGCCAGCAGTGACATTGAGGCGGATAGGCAAGAGACCCAGTACTTC.